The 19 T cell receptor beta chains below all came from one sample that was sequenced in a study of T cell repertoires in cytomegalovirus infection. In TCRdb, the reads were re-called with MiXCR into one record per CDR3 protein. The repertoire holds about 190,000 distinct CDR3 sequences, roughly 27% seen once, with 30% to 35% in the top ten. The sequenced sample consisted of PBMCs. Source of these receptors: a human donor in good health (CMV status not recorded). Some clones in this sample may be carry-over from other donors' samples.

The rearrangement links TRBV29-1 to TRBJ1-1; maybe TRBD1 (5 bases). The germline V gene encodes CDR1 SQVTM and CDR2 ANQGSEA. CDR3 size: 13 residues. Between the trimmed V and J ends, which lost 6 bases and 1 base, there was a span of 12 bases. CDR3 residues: CSVTQGRNTEAFF. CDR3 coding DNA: TGCAGCGTCACCCAGGGTAGGAACACTGAAGCTTTCTTT.

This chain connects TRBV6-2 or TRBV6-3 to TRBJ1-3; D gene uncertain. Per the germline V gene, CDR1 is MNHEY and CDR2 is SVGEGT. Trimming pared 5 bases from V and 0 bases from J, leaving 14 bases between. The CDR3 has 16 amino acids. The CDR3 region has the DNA TGTGCCAGCAGTCCCCTTTTGGCCAGCTCTGGAAACACCATATATTTT. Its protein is CASSPLLASSGNTIYF.

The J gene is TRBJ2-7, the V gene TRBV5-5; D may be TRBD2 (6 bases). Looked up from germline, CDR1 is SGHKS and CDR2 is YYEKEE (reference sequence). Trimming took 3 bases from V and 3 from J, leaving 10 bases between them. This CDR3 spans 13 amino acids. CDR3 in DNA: TGTGCCAGCAGCTGGACCGGGGGCTACGAGCAGTACTTC. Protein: CASSWTGGYEQYF.

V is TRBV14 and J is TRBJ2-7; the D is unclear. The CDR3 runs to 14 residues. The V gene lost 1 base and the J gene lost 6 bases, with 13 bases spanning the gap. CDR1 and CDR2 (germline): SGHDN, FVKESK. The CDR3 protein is CASSQVPDPLEQYF. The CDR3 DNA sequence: TGTGCCAGCAGCCAAGTACCCGACCCCCTCGAGCAGTACTTC.

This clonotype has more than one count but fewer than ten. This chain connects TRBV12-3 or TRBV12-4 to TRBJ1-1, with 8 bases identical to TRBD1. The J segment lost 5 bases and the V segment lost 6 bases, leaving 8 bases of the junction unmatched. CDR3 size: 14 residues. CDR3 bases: TGTGCCAGCAGACTTGACAGGGGAGGAACTGAAGCTTTCTTT. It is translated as CASRLDRGGTEAFF.

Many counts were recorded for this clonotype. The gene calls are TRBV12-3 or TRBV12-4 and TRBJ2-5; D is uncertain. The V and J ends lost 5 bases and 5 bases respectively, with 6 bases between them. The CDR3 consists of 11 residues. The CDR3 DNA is TGTGCCAGCAGTCGAAGTGAGACCCAGTACTTC. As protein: CASSRSETQYF.

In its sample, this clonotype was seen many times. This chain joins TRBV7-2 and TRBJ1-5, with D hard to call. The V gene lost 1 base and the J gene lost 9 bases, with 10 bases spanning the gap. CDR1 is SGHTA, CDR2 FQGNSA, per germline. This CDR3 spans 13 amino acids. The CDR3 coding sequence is TGTGCCAGCAGCTTAGAACCACCCCGGCCCCAGCATTTT. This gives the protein CASSLEPPRPQHF.

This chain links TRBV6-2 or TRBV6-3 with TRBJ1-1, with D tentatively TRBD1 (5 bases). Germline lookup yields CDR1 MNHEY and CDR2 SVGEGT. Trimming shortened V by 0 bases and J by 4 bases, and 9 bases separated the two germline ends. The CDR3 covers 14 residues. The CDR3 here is CASSYSGGGTEAFF. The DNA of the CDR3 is TGTGCCAGCAGTTACTCCGGGGGGGGCACTGAAGCTTTCTTT.

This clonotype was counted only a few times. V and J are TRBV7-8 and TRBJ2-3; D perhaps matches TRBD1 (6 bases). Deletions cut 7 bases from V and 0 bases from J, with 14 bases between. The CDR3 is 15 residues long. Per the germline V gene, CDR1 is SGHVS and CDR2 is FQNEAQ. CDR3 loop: CASTSQGRSTDTQYF. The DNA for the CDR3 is TGTGCCAGCACCTCCCAGGGGCGAAGCACAGATACGCAGTATTTT.

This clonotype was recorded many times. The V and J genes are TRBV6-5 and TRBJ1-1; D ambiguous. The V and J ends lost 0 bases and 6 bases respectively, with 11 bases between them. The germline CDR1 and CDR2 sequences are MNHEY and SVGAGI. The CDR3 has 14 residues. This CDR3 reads CASSYSTGTAEAFF. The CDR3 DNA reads TGTGCCAGCAGTTACTCGACCGGAACGGCTGAAGCTTTCTTT.

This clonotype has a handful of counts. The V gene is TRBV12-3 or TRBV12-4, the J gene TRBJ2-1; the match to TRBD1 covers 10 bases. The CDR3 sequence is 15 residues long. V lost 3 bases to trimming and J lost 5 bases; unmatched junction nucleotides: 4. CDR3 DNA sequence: TGTGCCAGCAGTTTCTCCGGGACAGGGGACAATGAGCAGTTCTTC. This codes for CASSFSGTGDNEQFF.

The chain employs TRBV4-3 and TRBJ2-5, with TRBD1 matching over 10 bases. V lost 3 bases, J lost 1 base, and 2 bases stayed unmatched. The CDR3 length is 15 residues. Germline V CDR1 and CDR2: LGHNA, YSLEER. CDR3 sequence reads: CASSQGTGAQETQYF. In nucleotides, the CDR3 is TGCGCCAGCAGCCAGGGGACAGGGGCCCAAGAGACCCAGTACTTC.

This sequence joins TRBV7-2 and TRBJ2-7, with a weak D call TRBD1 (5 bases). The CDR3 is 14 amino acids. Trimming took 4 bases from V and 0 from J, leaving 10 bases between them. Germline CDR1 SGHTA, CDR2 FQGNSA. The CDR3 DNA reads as TGTGCCAGCAGCTCACACAGGATCTCCTACGAGCAGTACTTC. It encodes CASSSHRISYEQYF.

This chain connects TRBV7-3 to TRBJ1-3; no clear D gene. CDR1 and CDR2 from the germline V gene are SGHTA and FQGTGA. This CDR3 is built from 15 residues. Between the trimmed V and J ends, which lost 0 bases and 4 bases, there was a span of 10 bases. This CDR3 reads CASSLTPTQGNTIYF. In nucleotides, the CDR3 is TGTGCCAGCAGCTTAACCCCTACGCAAGGAAACACCATATATTTT.

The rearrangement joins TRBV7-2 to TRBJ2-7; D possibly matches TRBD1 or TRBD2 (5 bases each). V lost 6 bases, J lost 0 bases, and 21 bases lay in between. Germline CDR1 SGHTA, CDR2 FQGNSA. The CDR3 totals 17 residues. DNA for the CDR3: TGTGCCAGCAGTTACCGGGGACGCGGGTACGACTCCTACGAGCAGTACTTC. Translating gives CASSYRGRGYDSYEQYF. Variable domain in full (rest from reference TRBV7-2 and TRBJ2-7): GAGVSQSPSNKVTEKGKDVELRCDPISGHTALYWYRQSLGQGLEFLIYFQGNSAPDKSGLPSDRFSAERTGGSVSTLTIQRTQQEDSAVYLCASSYRGRGYDSYEQYFGPGTRLTVT.

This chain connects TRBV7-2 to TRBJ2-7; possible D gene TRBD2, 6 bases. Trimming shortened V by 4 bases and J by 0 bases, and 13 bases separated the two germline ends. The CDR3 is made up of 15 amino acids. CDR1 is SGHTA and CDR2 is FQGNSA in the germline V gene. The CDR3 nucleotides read TGTGCCAGCAGCTGGGGACTCTTAAGCTCCTACGAGCAGTACTTC. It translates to CASSWGLLSSYEQYF.

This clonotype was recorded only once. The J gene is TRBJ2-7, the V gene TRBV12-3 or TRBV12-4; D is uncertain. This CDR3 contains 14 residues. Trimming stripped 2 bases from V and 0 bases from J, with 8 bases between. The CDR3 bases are TGTGCCAGCAGTTTATTACCAGGCTCCTACGAGCAGTACTTC. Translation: CASSLLPGSYEQYF.

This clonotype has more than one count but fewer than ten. The CDR3 spells CASSPDASLNEKLFF. Written as DNA, the CDR3 is TGTGCCAGCAGCCCCGACGCCTCTTTGAATGAAAAACTGTTTTTT. This chain joins TRBV7-6 and TRBJ1-4; D unresolved. CDR3 size: 15 residues. V was shortened by 5 bases and J by 5 bases, with 15 bases between the two germline ends. Germline V gene lookup returns CDR1 SGHVS and CDR2 FNYEAQ.

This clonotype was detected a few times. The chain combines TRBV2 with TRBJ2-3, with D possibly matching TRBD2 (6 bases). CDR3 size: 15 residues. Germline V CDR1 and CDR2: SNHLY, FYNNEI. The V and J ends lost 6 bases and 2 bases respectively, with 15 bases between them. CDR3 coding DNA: TGTGCCAGCAGGGTGCTAGCGACGGTCACAGATACGCAGTATTTT. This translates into CASRVLATVTDTQYF.